Below are 29 T cell receptor beta chains sequenced from a single sample in a study of blood T cells in healthy people across ages. Using a J-beta primer mix together with a sample-barcoded 5' primer, a second PCR was run for about 6 to 11 cycles. TCRdb reprocessed the 5' RACE reads via MiXCR and lists one record per CDR3 protein. The sample holds roughly 900,000 distinct CDR3 sequences, about 44% seen once. The specimen was blood. These receptors originate from a man aged 25-45 years in good health.

The chain joins TRBV7-9 to TRBJ2-1; 7 bases match TRBD2. V dropped 5 bases and J dropped 2; count of bases not matched to a gene: 6. Germline V gene lookup returns CDR1 SEHNR and CDR2 FQNEAQ (reference sequence). This CDR3 is built from 15 residues. CDR3 nucleotide sequence: TGTGCCAGCAGCCCGGTTCTAGCGGCCTACAATGAGCAGTTCTTC. It yields the protein CASSPVLAAYNEQFF.

This sequence joins TRBV7-9 and TRBJ1-4; D is possibly TRBD1 (6 bases). Per the germline V gene, CDR1 is SEHNR and CDR2 is FQNEAQ (reference sequence). Trimming pared 5 bases from V and 6 bases from J, leaving 19 bases between. The CDR3 loop spans 16 amino acids. CDR3 DNA: TGTGCCAGCAGCCAAAGCGTCTGGGCAGGGGATGAAAAACTGTTTTTT. This sequence encodes CASSQSVWAGDEKLFF. The variable domain in full, completed from reference TRBV7-9 and TRBJ1-4, reads DTGVSQNPRHKITKRGQNVTFRCDPISEHNRLYWYRQTLGQGPEFLTYFQNEAQLEKSRLLSDRFSAERPKGSFSTLEIQRTEQGDSAMYLCASSQSVWAGDEKLFFGSGTQLSVL.

J is TRBJ2-5 and V is TRBV29-1, with D possibly being TRBD2 (6 bases). The CDR3 spans 14 residues. With 6 bases removed from V and 1 base from J, the gap between germline ends came to 15 bases. Germline assignment: CDR1 SQVTM and CDR2 ANQGSEA. CDR3 residues: CSVQIGGAQETQYF. In DNA form, the CDR3 reads TGCAGCGTCCAAATAGGCGGGGCCCAAGAGACCCAGTACTTC.

This clonotype was seen a few times. The chain joins TRBV6-1 to TRBJ1-1, with D maybe TRBD1 (6 bases). Trimming took 6 bases from V and 1 from J, leaving 15 bases between them. The germline gives CDR1 MNHNS, CDR2 SASEGT. The CDR3 has 15 amino acids. Here the CDR3 DNA reads TGTGCCAGCAGAGAATCAGGGGCGGCGAACACTGAAGCTTTCTTT. Translating gives CASRESGAANTEAFF.

V is TRBV6-1 and J is TRBJ2-1; a weak D match, TRBD2 (6 bases). Trimming took off 8 bases at V and 9 bases at J, with 23 bases between the two ends. CDR3 length: 15 amino acids. Per germline, CDR1 MNHNS and CDR2 SASEGT. CDR3 residues: CASSLPRNRGGEQFF. CDR3 in DNA: TGTGCCAGCTCGCTGCCGAGAAATAGGGGAGGTGAGCAGTTCTTC.

The chain joins TRBV18 to TRBJ2-3; possible D gene TRBD1, 6 bases. The length of the CDR3 is 17 residues. Trimming pared 2 bases from V and 3 bases from J, leaving 18 bases between. Germline loops: CDR1 KGHSH, CDR2 LQKENI. The CDR3 loop reads CASSPMAGDYKTDTQYF. CDR3 nucleotide sequence: TGTGCCAGCTCACCAATGGCAGGGGATTATAAGACAGATACGCAGTATTTT.

This chain uses TRBV12-3 or TRBV12-4 with TRBJ1-5, with a tentative D call TRBD1 (5 bases). The V end was cut by 3 bases, the J end by 4 bases, with 13 bases between. The CDR3 extends over 15 amino acids. This CDR3 reads CASSLSGEKNQPQHF. Written as DNA, the CDR3 is TGTGCCAGCAGTTTGTCGGGGGAAAAGAATCAGCCCCAGCATTTT.

The chain uses TRBV12-3 or TRBV12-4 and TRBJ2-5; 13 nucleotides align to TRBD2. V shed 8 bases and J 7 bases; nucleotides not matched to a gene: 10. This CDR3 is 15 amino acids long. CDR3 coding DNA: TGTGCCAGCGGACTAGCGGGGGCCCCAAGGGTGACCCAGTACTTC. This encodes CASGLAGAPRVTQYF.

The chain links TRBV7-8 to TRBJ1-1, with D possibly matching TRBD1 (5 bases). CDR3 length equals 14 residues. Between the trimmed V and J ends, which lost 4 bases and 1 base, there was a span of 10 bases. Germline V gene sequence: CDR1 SGHVS, CDR2 FQNEAQ. CDR3: CASSCGGGNTEAFF. CDR3 nucleotides: TGTGCCAGCAGCTGTGGGGGAGGGAACACTGAAGCTTTCTTT.

The chain employs TRBV5-6 and TRBJ1-1; TRBD1 matches at 9 bases. From germline, CDR1 is SGHDT and CDR2 YYEEEE. The CDR3 length is 18 residues. Germline trimming cut 3 bases from V and 4 bases from J; bases unmatched to any gene: 16. CDR3 nucleotides: TGTGCCAGCAGCTACTGGGGGACAGGGATTCTTTCGCGCACTGAAGCTTTCTTT. Translation gives CASSYWGTGILSRTEAFF.

This clonotype appeared a single time. One junction end disagrees with the germline gene, perhaps due to a read error. This chain links TRBV11-2 with TRBJ2-7; D perhaps matches TRBD1 (5 bases). This CDR3 spans 18 amino acids. Germline V gene data show CDR1 as SGHAT and CDR2 as FQNNGV. The CDR3 sequence is CASNLDQVFGRVPIEQYF. The CDR3 DNA sequence: TGTGCCAGCAACTTAGATCAGGTATTTGGCAGGGTACCTATCGAGCAGTACTTC. Full variable domain (outside the CDR3, taken from reference TRBV11-2 and TRBJ2-7): EAGVAQSPRYKIIEKRQSVAFWCNPISGHATLYWYQQILGQGPKLLIQFQNNGVVDDSQLPKDRFSAERLKGVDSTLKIQPAKLEDSAVYLCASNLDQVFGRVPIEQYFGPGTRLTVT.

J is TRBJ1-4 and V is TRBV10-3; D is unclear. Germline loops: CDR1 ENHRY, CDR2 SYGVKD. Trimming took 3 bases from V and 4 from J, leaving 9 bases between them. This CDR3 is built from 14 residues. The CDR3 DNA reads TGTGCCATCAGTGACTACGAGGATAATGAAAAACTGTTTTTT. This translates into CAISDYEDNEKLFF.

Worth noting for this clonotype: Possible read error: a much larger clone is one base away. V gene TRBV28 combines with J gene TRBJ1-2, with no clear D. This CDR3 region has 15 residues. Germline values: CDR1 MDHEN, CDR2 SYDVKM. Trimming shortened V by 1 base and J by 3 bases, and 12 bases separated the two germline ends. The CDR3 reads CASSLLAAGDYGYTF. CDR3 in DNA: TGTGCCAGCAGTTTATTGGCGGCAGGAGACTATGGCTACACCTTC.

Remarks on this clonotype: A much larger clone lies a single base off, so this may be a read error. The gene calls are TRBV7-9 and TRBJ2-1; tentatively, D is TRBD2 (5 bases). The CDR3 covers 14 residues. The germline V gene encodes CDR1 SEHNR and CDR2 FQNEAQ (reference sequence). V lost 4 bases and J lost 8, with 15 bases in between. As DNA, the CDR3 is TGTGCCAGCAGCTCATGGACTGAAGAGGATGAGCAGTTCTTC. This gives the protein CASSSWTEEDEQFF.

This chain connects TRBV5-1 to TRBJ2-1; tentatively, D is TRBD1 (6 bases). V dropped 4 bases and J dropped 7 bases, with 18 bases sitting between them. Germline CDR1 and CDR2: SGHRS and YFSETQ. CDR3 length: 15 residues. CDR3 nucleotide sequence: TGCGCCAGCAGCCTTCCACAGGGCGAGCAGAATGAGCAGTTCTTC. Protein: CASSLPQGEQNEQFF.

This rearrangement joins TRBV29-1 to TRBJ2-5; 10 nucleotides agree with TRBD1. CDR3 size: 13 residues. Germline trimming cut 5 bases from V and 8 bases from J; bases unmatched to any gene: 8. The germline gives CDR1 SQVTM, CDR2 ANQGSEA. CDR3 in DNA: TGCAGCGTTAGGGGACAGGGGACCCCTACCCAGTACTTC. The encoded protein is CSVRGQGTPTQYF.

The V and J genes are TRBV7-9 and TRBJ2-1; 14 nucleotides match TRBD2. The CDR3 runs 20 residues. V was clipped by 4 bases and J by 0 bases; unmatched bases: 11. Germline V CDR1 and CDR2: SEHNR, FQNEAQ (reference sequence). In nucleotides, the CDR3 is TGTGCCAGCAGCTCAGGGACTAGCGGGAGTCACTCGTTCTCCTACAATGAGCAGTTCTTC. Encoded protein: CASSSGTSGSHSFSYNEQFF.

The chain recombines TRBV12-3 or TRBV12-4 with TRBJ2-1; a possible D gene is TRBD2 (5 bases). The CDR3 loop spans 16 amino acids. Trimming cost V 5 bases and J 9 bases, with 23 bases left between them. The CDR3: CASSPNVRGRRSEQFF. The CDR3 nucleotides are TGTGCCAGCAGTCCTAACGTGAGAGGGAGAAGGAGTGAGCAGTTCTTC.

The chain uses TRBV3-1 and TRBJ2-4; TRBD2 matches 7 bases. Germline CDR1 LGHDT, CDR2 YNNKEL (reference sequence). V was pared by 0 bases and J by 9 bases, with 5 bases of the junction left unmatched. This CDR3 has 14 amino acids. CDR3 sequence reads: CASSQDLAVSIQYF. CDR3 nucleotides: TGTGCCAGCAGCCAAGATCTAGCGGTAAGCATTCAGTACTTC. Combining the CDR3 with reference TRBV3-1 and TRBJ2-4 gives the whole variable domain DTAVSQTPKYLVTQMGNDKSIKCEQNLGHDTMYWYKQDSKKFLKIMFSYNNKELIINETVPNRFSPKSPDKAHLNLHINSLELGDSAVYFCASSQDLAVSIQYFGAGTRLSVL.

The CDR3 coding sequence is TGCAGTGCTAGAGATTTGGCTGGCCAGAGCGTTTTCAACACTGAAGCTTTCTTT. It codes for CSARDLAGQSVFNTEAFF. This chain joins TRBV20-1 and TRBJ1-1; no firm D call. Trimming left V 0 bases short and J 2 bases short, with 22 bases between. CDR3 length: 18 residues. Germline-derived CDR1 and CDR2 are DFQATT and SNEGSKA (reference sequence).

The J gene is TRBJ2-2, the V gene TRBV4-2; D is perhaps TRBD2 (6 bases). The CDR3 is 16 residues long. Trimming shortened V by 0 bases and J by 6 bases, and 14 bases separated the two germline ends. CDR1 is LGHNA, CDR2 YNFKEQ, per germline. CDR3 region: CASSQDRGGVAGELFF. The CDR3 DNA follows: TGTGCCAGCAGCCAAGATCGCGGAGGGGTGGCCGGGGAGCTGTTTTTT.

This clonotype turned up a few times. The chain employs TRBV24-1 and TRBJ2-3; 13 bases are a match to TRBD2. CDR3 size: 17 residues. Germline CDR1 reads KGHDR; CDR2 reads SFDVKD. Trimming took 3 bases from V and 2 from J; bases not matched to a gene: 4. The CDR3: CATSDGGLAGITDTQYF. The CDR3 region has the DNA TGTGCCACCAGTGATGGGGGACTAGCGGGGATCACAGATACGCAGTATTTT.

The gene calls are TRBV28 and TRBJ1-2, with D unclear. Germline V lookup: CDR1 MDHEN, CDR2 SYDVKM. The V and J ends lost 7 bases and 8 bases respectively, with 20 bases between them. The CDR3 spans 14 residues. CDR3 sequence (DNA): TGTGCCAGCAAAGCGGAAGAGGTTTTTAGGGGCTACACCTTC. It encodes CASKAEEVFRGYTF.

The chain recombines TRBV18 with TRBJ1-1; D gene ambiguous. CDR1 and CDR2 from the germline V gene are KGHSH and LQKENI. The ends were cut back, 2 bases at V and 0 bases at J, with 7 bases in the middle. This CDR3 comprises 14 residues. CDR3 DNA sequence: TGTGCCAGCTCACCAGTGAAGGTGAACACTGAAGCTTTCTTT. Its translation: CASSPVKVNTEAFF.

The rearrangement links TRBV24-1 to TRBJ2-3, with a weak D call TRBD2 (5 bases). The V and J ends lost 7 bases and 4 bases respectively, with 14 bases between them. Germline V gives CDR1 KGHDR, CDR2 SFDVKD. This CDR3 is 14 amino acids long. The CDR3 region has the DNA TGTGCCACCAGCCGCCCGGGAATTTCAGATACGCAGTATTTT. Translated, it gives CATSRPGISDTQYF.

This clonotype has only one observation. V usage is TRBV6-4 and J usage is TRBJ2-2; TRBD1 is a possible D gene (5 bases). This CDR3 contains 14 residues. In germline, CDR1 is MRHNA, CDR2 SNTAGT. V was cut by 2 bases and J by 5 bases, with 9 bases left in between. CDR3 nucleotides: TGTGCCAGCAGTGACGAATCAGGGACCGGGGAGCTGTTTTTT. As protein: CASSDESGTGELFF.

V and J are TRBV29-1 and TRBJ2-3; either TRBD1 or TRBD2 may fit D (6 bases each). This CDR3 is 15 amino acids long. Germline CDR1 and CDR2: SQVTM and ANQGSEA. The CDR3 DNA reads TGCAGTGGGGGGCGGGATACCACTAGCACAGATACGCAGTATTTT. Translation gives CSGGRDTTSTDTQYF.

The chain uses TRBV10-2 and TRBJ1-6, with a possible D match to TRBD1 (6 bases). V lost 7 bases, J lost 0 bases, and 10 bases lay in between. The CDR3 has 15 amino acids. From germline, CDR1 is WSHSY and CDR2 SAAADI. This CDR3 reads CASNPDSSYNSPLHF. As DNA, the CDR3 is TGCGCCAGCAATCCGGACAGCTCCTATAATTCACCCCTCCACTTT.

This clonotype has a single count. The chain has TRBV29-1 and TRBJ1-6; no clear D. The V end was cut by 5 bases, the J end by 10 bases, with 6 bases between. Germline loops: CDR1 SQVTM, CDR2 ANQGSEA. The CDR3 spans 10 residues. For the CDR3, the DNA is TGCAGCGTTTGGTTATCACCCCTCCACTTT. Its translation: CSVWLSPLHF.